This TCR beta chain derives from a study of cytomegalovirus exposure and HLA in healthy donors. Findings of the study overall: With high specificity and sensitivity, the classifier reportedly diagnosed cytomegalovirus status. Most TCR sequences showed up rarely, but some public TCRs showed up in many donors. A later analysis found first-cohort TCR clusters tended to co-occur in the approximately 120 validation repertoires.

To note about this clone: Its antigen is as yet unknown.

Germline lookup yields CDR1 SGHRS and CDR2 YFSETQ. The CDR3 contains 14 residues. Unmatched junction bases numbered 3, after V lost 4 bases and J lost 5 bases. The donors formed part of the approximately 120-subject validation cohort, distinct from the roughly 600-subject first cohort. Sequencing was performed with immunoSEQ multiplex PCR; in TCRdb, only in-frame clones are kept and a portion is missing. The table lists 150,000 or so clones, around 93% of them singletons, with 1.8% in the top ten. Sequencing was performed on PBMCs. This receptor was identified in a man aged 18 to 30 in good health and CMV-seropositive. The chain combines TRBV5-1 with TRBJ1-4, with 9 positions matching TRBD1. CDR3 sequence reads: CASSIDRGNEKLFF. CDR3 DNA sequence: TGCGCCAGCAGCATTGACAGGGGGAATGAAAAACTGTTTTTT.